This note documents a single T cell receptor (beta chain) sequence. Which antigen it targets is not known. Base qualities are not at hand, and no much larger clone is one base apart. The sample is drawn from a study of blood T cells in healthy people across ages (dated by TCRdb to about 2015). About the study as a whole: Template switching captured roughly one uniquely barcoded TCR beta cDNA molecule per two T cells in model experiments. The study measured age-related changes in TCR beta repertoire diversity using deep sequencing normalized with unique cDNA molecular identifiers. The donors were divided into four age groups: young (average 16 years), middle-aged (under 40), aged (roughly 66) and long-lived (82). To avoid experimental bias, donors of different ages were distributed randomly across sequencing lanes. For two donors (one aged 18 to 30 and one aged 80 or older), the study analyzed two additional independent replicas of 1 million unique cDNA reads from the same blood draw.

General conclusions and limits of the study: Estimates of total diversity from one million sequenced T cells were regarded as lower bounds and underestimates. There was a strong correlation between observed TCR beta diversity and the percentage of naive T cells measured by flow cytometry. Compared with the aged group, more naive CD4+ T cells, fewer expanded clones and increased TCR diversity were shown by the long-lived group, suggesting age selection. Because profiling used bulk unsorted PBMCs, naive and antigen-experienced compartments could not be compared conclusively. As age increased, observed TCR beta diversity per million T cells dropped in a roughly linear way, and a significant reduction was already evident by age about 40. Because donor CMV infection status was unknown, age-related changes in expanded clonotypes were potentially confounded.

Library method: 5' RACE. The instrument was an Illumina HiSeq 2500. A second PCR of roughly 6 to 11 cycles was run with a J-beta primer mix and a sample-barcoded 5' primer. A template-switch 5' adaptor carrying 12 random nucleotides introduced a unique molecular identifier onto each TCR beta cDNA molecule. Each sample yielded at least 3 million CDR3-containing paired-end reads. First-strand cDNA synthesis was performed from all RNA using the Mint cDNA synthesis kit, with priming by a TRBC-specific oligonucleotide. Following uracil-DNA glycosylase treatment, a first 18-cycle PCR with universal primers M1SS and BC2_uni_R was performed on all cDNA. The published analysis was carried out like this. For normalization, 1 million high-quality reads, each with a distinct molecular identifier, were randomly selected from each sample. Instead of being binned into consensus sequences, reads that shared molecular identifiers were thrown out. MiTCR, with a Q25 quality threshold and the strictest error-elimination algorithm, was used for CDR3 identification, clonotype clustering and error correction. A nonparametric unseen species model with Euler transformation was used to estimate lower-bound total TCR beta diversity. The public reads were reanalyzed by TCRdb: fastp trimming at Q25, MiXCR alignment, in-frame beta chains only. Rows merge per CDR3 protein into single entries with the most common DNA and genes. These V and J calls originate from TCRdb's pipeline instead of the authors' own analysis. The sample table holds 1.5 million to 2 million distinct CDR3 sequences, of which 28% were seen once. The ten biggest clones cover around 7.7% of the sample.

Donors were roughly 40 systemically healthy Caucasian individuals from Russia aged about 6 to 100 years. Each donor gave approximately 10 milliliters of peripheral blood, collected into EDTA-treated Vacutainer tubes. Ficoll-Paque density-gradient centrifugation was used to isolate PBMCs, with at least 6.5 million per sample. Trizol reagent was used to extract total RNA from PBMCs, with at least 6 micrograms per sample. Naive CD45RAhigh/CD27high T cell percentages were measured by flow cytometry on a PBMC aliquot from every donor. V and J lose 4 bases and 0 bases, and a span of 9 bases separates them. From the cysteine through the phenylalanine, the CDR3 covers 14 amino acids. The DNA shown is the 42-base CDR3, in frame from base 1. Via the germline V gene, CDR1 is SNHLY and CDR2 FYNNEI.

The specimen sequenced was blood. The receptor was derived from a woman aged 25 to 39 in good health. The chain joins TRBV2 to TRBJ1-1, with no confidently assigned D gene. The bases are TGTGCCAGCAGTGCCGGACCTCTGAACACTGAAGCTTTCTTT. Translated, it reads CASSAGPLNTEAFF.